This TCR beta chain was captured by sequencing in a study of cytotoxic CD8 clonotypes in ibrutinib-treated CLL (dated by TCRdb to about 2021). Regarding the study in general: The cohort included roughly 15 treatment-naive and under 13 relapsed/refractory patients; 17 were IGHV unmutated. Responses were partial in roughly 24 patients and complete in 2; after median about 70 months follow-up, about 14 stayed in remission and about 12 progressed. Response samples were taken after a median of 12 months on treatment, ranging from roughly 6 to 36 months. Samples averaged approximately 260,000 productive templates and approximately 100,000 productive rearrangements. Of the approximately 90 people in the trial, about 27 had longitudinal samples available. Cryopreserved peripheral blood mononuclear cells were obtained before treatment, at response, and at either sustained remission or disease progression. Every sample from remission and from progressive disease was obtained while the patients were still on ibrutinib.

The full study reports these points: Baseline clonality exceeded that of age-matched healthy donors and correlated strongly with circulating CD8+ T-cell counts. Clonality increased at ibrutinib response, stayed stable in sustained remission, and fell back toward baseline at progression. Public clonotypes were found to be uncommon and were observed to contract or remain stable during treatment; the increase in clonality was shown to reflect expansion of private clonotypes at ibrutinib response. Sampling times were not matched between sustained-remission and progressing patients, and lymph node repertoires were not studied.

The CDR3, cysteine through phenylalanine, is 12 amino acids long. Left in the record is the CDR3 DNA by itself, 36 bases read in frame from the first base. At the junction V is shortened by 2 bases and J by 7 bases, with 3 bases in between. The germline V gene (reference sequence) specifies SEHNR as CDR1 and FQNEAQ as CDR2. A MiSeq instrument was used for deep resolution sequencing, which targeted depths ranging from 1 in 1 million up to 1 in 200,000 T cells, with coverage averaging 10x for each clonotype. TCR beta libraries were generated with the immunoSEQ hsTCRB Kit. The original pipeline was this. Data were analyzed with ImmunoSEQ Data Assistant and ImmunoSEQ Analyzer, with V, D and J genes assigned per IMGT definitions. Clonality was computed as one minus normalized Shannon entropy of productive rearrangement frequencies, ranging from 0 to 1. Only overrepresented clonotypes making up at least 0.05% of each patient's repertoire were included in the public clonotype analysis. Some 13 age-matched healthy donor repertoires from immuneACCESS served as clonality controls. TCRdb stores this immuneACCESS table with in-frame sequences only. Part of the clones is absent; in the studies checked, under half of the shortfall reflects unresolved V genes, and no reason is known for the rest. V, J and clone size were drawn from that table, and D and trimming were deduced from the DNA. The sample table shows roughly 150,000 clones, and 84% are seen once. The top ten constitute under 5.5% of the sample.

For this clone: This receptor's antigen is unknown. No base quality values were provided; no much bigger clone lies one nucleotide off.

The time point label, as the study defines it: roughly 25 months on ibrutinib. For TCR beta library preparation, around 2.2 micrograms of genomic DNA was extracted from cryopreserved PBMCs. Longitudinal blood samples from CLL patients receiving ibrutinib monotherapy were subjected to high-throughput TCR beta sequencing. The patients took part in an open-label, single-center phase 2 trial of ibrutinib monotherapy. This chain is built from TRBV7-9 and TRBJ1-6; a confident D gene designation cannot be given. This sample comprised PBMCs, obtained after 24 months of ibrutinib treatment. The clonotype comes from a human donor with chronic lymphocytic leukemia. DNA sequence: TGTGCCAGCAGCTTAAACAATTCACCCCTCCACTTT. Its product reads: CASSLNNSPLHF.